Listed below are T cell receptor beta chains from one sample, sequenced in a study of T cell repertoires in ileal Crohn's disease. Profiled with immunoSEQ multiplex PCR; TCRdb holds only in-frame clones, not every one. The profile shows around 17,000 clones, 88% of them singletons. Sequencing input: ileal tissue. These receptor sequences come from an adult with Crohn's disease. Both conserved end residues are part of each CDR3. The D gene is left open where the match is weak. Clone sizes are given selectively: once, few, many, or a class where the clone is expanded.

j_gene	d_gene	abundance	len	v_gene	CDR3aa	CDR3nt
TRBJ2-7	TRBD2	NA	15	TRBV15	CATSRALAGGWEQYF	TGTGCCACCAGCAGAGCACTAGCGGGAGGGTGGGAGCAGTACTTC
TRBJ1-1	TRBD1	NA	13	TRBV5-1	CASSSQGVTEAFF	TGCGCCAGCAGCTCCCAGGGGGTCACTGAAGCTTTCTTT
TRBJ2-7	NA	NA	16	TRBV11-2	CASSLAGSGSSYEQYF	TGTGCCAGCAGCTTAGCGGGCAGCGGCTCATCCTACGAGCAGTACTTC
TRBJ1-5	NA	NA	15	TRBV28	CASSFPGAGNQPQHF	TGTGCCAGCAGCTTCCCAGGGGCAGGCAATCAGCCCCAGCATTTT
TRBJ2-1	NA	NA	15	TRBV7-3	CASSFAASFYNEQFF	TGTGCCAGCAGCTTTGCGGCCAGCTTCTACAATGAGCAGTTCTTC
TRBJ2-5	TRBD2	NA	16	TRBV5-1	CASSLGLAGPQETQYF	TGCGCCAGCAGCCTGGGACTAGCGGGGCCACAAGAGACCCAGTACTTC
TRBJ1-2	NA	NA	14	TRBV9	CASSEARTDYGYTF	TGTGCCAGCAGCGAGGCCAGGACAGACTATGGCTACACCTTC
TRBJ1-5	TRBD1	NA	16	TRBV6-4	CASSESDRGRSQPQHF	TGTGCCAGCAGTGAGTCCGACAGGGGGAGGAGTCAGCCCCAGCATTTT
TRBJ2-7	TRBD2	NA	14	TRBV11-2	CASSSTSGNYEQYF	TGTGCCAGCAGCTCAACTAGCGGGAACTACGAGCAGTACTTC
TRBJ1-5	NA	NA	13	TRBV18	CASSTGGNQPQHF	TGTGCCAGCTCCACGGGGGGGAACCAGCCCCAGCATTTT
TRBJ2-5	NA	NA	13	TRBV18	CASSLRAGETQYF	TGTGCCAGCTCCCTCCGGGCGGGGGAGACCCAGTACTTC
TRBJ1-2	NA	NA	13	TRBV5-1	CASSYGSNYGYTF	TGCGCCAGCAGCTACGGGAGTAACTATGGCTACACCTTC
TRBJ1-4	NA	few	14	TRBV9	CASSIGQTNEKLFF	TGTGCCAGCAGCATCGGACAAACTAATGAAAAACTGTTTTTT
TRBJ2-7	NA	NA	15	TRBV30	CAWRGLGRGTYEQYF	TGTGCCTGGAGGGGACTCGGGAGAGGAACCTACGAGCAGTACTTC
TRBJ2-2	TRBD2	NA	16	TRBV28	CASLTSGSANTGELFF	TGTGCCAGCCTGACTAGCGGGAGTGCGAACACCGGGGAGCTGTTTTTT